The 6 T cell receptor beta chains in this list originate from one sample, sequenced in a study of glioma-infiltrating T cells after dendritic cell vaccination. Time point specified: after dendritic cell vaccination, including at tumor progression/relapse. Profiled with immunoSEQ multiplex PCR; TCRdb holds only in-frame clones, not every one. The sample shows some 78,000 clones, 85% of them seen only once. Sequencing was performed on blood, taken after dendritic cell vaccination. The source of these receptors is a human donor with glioblastoma.

This clone came up a few times. This chain connects TRBV7-3 to TRBJ2-1; 8 nucleotides agree with TRBD2. The V segment lost 2 bases and the J segment 3 bases; nucleotides outside the gene matches: 6. The CDR3 is 16 residues long. CDR1 and CDR2 (germline): SGHTA, FQGTGA. The CDR3 loop reads CASSLGSGGVYNEQFF. The DNA for the CDR3 is TGTGCCAGCAGCTTAGGGTCCGGGGGGGTCTACAATGAGCAGTTCTTC.

The chain carries TRBV5-1 and TRBJ1-1, with 7 positions matching TRBD1. The CDR3 totals 14 residues. The junction had 7 bases not matched to a gene; V was cut back by 4 bases and J by 4 bases. Per germline, CDR1 SGHRS and CDR2 YFSETQ. In DNA form, the CDR3 reads TGCGCCAGCAGCGTACAGGGGCAGGGCACTGAAGCTTTCTTT. It is translated as CASSVQGQGTEAFF.

This clone has a handful of counts. This sequence joins TRBV2 and TRBJ2-5; possibly TRBD1 for D (8 bases). The J call may be in error: the DNA end matches TRBJ2-7 better. This CDR3 is 13 amino acids long. CDR1 and CDR2 from the germline V gene are SNHLY and FYNNEI. Written as DNA, the CDR3 is TGTGCCAGAGGGGGGGGACAGGCATACGAGCAGTACTTC. It specifies CARGGGQAYEQYF.

The chain joins TRBV7-3 to TRBJ2-3; unclear D gene. Between the trimmed V and J ends, which lost 6 bases and 5 bases, there was a span of 12 bases. This CDR3 comprises 13 residues. Germline CDR1 and CDR2: SGHTA and FQGTGA. As DNA, the CDR3 is TGTGCCAGCAGACTGCCCCCGAAAGATACGCAGTATTTT. This translates into CASRLPPKDTQYF.

This clone was counted between two and nine times. The rearrangement links TRBV6-1 to TRBJ1-2; 7 bases align to TRBD1. Germline CDR1 reads MNHNS; CDR2 reads SASEGT. J gave up 8 bases and V 2 bases, and 8 bases lay outside the gene matches. The length of the CDR3 is 14 residues. CDR3 region: CASSERQGGRGYTF. DNA for the CDR3: TGTGCCAGCAGTGAACGACAGGGTGGGCGAGGCTACACCTTC.

This clone was seen just once. This chain links TRBV5-1 with TRBJ2-5, with D tentatively TRBD1 (7 bases). Germline-derived CDR1 and CDR2 are SGHRS and YFSETQ. Deletions cut 2 bases from V and 5 bases from J, with 16 bases between. This CDR3 has 15 residues. The CDR3 here is CASSLGGGELETQYF. The CDR3 bases are TGCGCCAGCAGCTTAGGAGGGGGCGAGTTGGAGACCCAGTACTTC.